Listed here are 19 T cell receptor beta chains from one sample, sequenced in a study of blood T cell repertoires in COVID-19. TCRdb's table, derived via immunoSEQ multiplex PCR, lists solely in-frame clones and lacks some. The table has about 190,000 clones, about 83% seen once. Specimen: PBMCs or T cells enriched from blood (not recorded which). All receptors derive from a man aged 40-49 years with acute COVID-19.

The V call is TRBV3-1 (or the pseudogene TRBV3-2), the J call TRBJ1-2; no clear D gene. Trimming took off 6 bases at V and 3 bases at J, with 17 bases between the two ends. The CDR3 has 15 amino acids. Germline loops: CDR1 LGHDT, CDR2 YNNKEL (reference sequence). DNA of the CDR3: TGTGCCAGCAGTCAAATCTCCGGGATTGACTATGGCTACACCTTC. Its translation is CASSQISGIDYGYTF.

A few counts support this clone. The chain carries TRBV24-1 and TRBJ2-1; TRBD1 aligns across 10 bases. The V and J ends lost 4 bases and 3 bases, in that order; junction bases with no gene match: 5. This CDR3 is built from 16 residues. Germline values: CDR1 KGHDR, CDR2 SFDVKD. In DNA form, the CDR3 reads TGTGCCACCAGTGAACCCCGGACAGGGGGCTACAATGAGCAGTTCTTC. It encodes CATSEPRTGGYNEQFF.

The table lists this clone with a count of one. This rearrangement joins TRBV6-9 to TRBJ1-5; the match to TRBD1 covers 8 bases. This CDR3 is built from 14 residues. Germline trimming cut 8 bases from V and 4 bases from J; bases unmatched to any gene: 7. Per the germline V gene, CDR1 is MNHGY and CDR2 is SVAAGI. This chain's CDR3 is CASWRQGNNQPQHF. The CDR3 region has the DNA TGTGCCAGCTGGCGACAGGGGAATAATCAGCCCCAGCATTTT.

The chain's CDR3 is CASSSGSTYEQYF. The CDR3 DNA reads as TGCGCCAGCAGTTCCGGGTCAACCTACGAGCAGTACTTC. The V call is TRBV10-2, the J call TRBJ2-7; D gene unclear. Per the germline V gene, CDR1 is WSHSY and CDR2 is SAAADI. The V end was cut by 5 bases, the J end by 2 bases, with 10 bases between. This CDR3 has 13 residues.

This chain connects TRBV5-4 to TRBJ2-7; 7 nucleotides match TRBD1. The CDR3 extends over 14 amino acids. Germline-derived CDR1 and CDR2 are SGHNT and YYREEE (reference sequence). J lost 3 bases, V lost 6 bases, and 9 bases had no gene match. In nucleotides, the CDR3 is TGTGCCAGCACCTCCCGAGGACAGGACTACGAGCAGTACTTC. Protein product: CASTSRGQDYEQYF.

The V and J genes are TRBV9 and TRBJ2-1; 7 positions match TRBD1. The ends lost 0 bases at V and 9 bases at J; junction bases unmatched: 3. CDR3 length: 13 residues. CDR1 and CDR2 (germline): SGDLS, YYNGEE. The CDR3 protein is CASSVDKGAEQFF. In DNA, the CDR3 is TGTGCCAGCAGCGTAGATAAGGGGGCTGAGCAGTTCTTC.

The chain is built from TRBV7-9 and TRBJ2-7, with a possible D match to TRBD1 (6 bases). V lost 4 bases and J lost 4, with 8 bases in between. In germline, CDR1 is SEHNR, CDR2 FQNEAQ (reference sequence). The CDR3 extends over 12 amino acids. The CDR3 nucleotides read TGTGCCAGCAGCTGGGGGCGTTACGAGCAGTACTTC. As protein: CASSWGRYEQYF. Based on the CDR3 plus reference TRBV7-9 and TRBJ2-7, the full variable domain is DTGVSQNPRHKITKRGQNVTFRCDPISEHNRLYWYRQTLGQGPEFLTYFQNEAQLEKSRLLSDRFSAERPKGSFSTLEIQRTEQGDSAMYLCASSWGRYEQYFGPGTRLTVT.

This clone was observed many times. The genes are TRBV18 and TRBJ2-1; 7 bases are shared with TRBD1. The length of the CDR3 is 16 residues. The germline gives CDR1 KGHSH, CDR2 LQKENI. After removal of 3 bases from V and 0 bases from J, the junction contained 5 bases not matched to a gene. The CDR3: CASSPSQGSSYNEQFF. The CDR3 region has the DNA TGTGCCAGCTCACCTTCACAGGGGAGCTCCTACAATGAGCAGTTCTTC.

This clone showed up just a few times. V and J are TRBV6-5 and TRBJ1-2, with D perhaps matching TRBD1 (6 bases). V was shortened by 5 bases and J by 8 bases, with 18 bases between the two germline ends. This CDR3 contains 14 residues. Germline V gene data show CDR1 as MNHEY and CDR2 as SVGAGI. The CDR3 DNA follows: TGTGCCAGCAGTCCTGCCCCGGGGGGGCTGGGCTACACCTTC. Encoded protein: CASSPAPGGLGYTF.

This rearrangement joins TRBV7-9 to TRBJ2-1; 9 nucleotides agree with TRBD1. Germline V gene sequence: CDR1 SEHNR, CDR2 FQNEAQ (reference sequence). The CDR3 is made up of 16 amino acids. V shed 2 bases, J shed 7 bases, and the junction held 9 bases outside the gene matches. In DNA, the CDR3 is TGTGCCAGCAGCTTATTAGGGGACAGGGTAGGTAATGAGCAGTTCTTC. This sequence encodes CASSLLGDRVGNEQFF.

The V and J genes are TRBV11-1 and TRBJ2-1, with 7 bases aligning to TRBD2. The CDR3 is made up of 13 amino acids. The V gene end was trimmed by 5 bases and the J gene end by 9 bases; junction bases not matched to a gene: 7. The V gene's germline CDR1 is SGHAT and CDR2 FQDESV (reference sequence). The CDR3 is CASSPGGLLEQFF. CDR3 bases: TGTGCCAGCAGCCCCGGGGGACTACTTGAGCAGTTCTTC.

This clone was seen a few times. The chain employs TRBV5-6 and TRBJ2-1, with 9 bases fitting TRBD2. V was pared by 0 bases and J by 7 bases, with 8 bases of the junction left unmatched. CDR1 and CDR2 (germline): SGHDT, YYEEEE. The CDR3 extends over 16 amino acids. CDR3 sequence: CASSLVGSGRANEQFF. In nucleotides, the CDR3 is TGTGCCAGCAGCTTGGTCGGTAGCGGGAGAGCAAATGAGCAGTTCTTC.

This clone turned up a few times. DNA of the CDR3: TGTGCCAGCAGGGTGGGACTAGCGGAGGCAAAGCAGTACTTC. Residues: CASRVGLAEAKQYF. The chain carries TRBV28 and TRBJ2-7; 11 bases are a match to TRBD2. Per the germline V gene, CDR1 is MDHEN and CDR2 is SYDVKM. Unmatched junction bases numbered 9, after V lost 6 bases and J lost 8 bases. This CDR3 spans 14 amino acids.

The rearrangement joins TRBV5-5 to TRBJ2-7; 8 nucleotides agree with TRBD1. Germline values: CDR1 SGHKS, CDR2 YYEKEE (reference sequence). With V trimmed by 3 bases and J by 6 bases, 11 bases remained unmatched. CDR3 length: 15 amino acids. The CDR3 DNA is TGTGCCAGCAGCTACACCGGGACAGGCCAATCCGAGCAGTACTTC. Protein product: CASSYTGTGQSEQYF.

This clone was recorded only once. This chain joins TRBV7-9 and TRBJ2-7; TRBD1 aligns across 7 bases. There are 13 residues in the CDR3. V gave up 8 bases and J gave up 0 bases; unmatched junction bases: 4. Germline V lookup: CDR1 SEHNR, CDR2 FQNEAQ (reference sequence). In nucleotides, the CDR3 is TGTGCCAGCGGACAGGTCTTCTCCTACGAGCAGTACTTC. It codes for CASGQVFSYEQYF. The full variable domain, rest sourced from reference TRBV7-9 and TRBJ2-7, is DTGVSQNPRHKITKRGQNVTFRCDPISEHNRLYWYRQTLGQGPEFLTYFQNEAQLEKSRLLSDRFSAERPKGSFSTLEIQRTEQGDSAMYLCASGQVFSYEQYFGPGTRLTVT.

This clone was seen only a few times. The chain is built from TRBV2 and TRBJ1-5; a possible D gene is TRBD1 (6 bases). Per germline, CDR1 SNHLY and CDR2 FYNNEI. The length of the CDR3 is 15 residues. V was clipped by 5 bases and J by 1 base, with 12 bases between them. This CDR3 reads CASSTQGSSNQPQHF. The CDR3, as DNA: TGTGCCAGCAGTACTCAGGGGAGCAGCAATCAGCCCCAGCATTTT.

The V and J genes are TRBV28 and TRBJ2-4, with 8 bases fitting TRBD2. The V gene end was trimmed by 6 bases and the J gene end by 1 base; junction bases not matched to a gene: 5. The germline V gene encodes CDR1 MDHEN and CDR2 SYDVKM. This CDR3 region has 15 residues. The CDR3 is CASSGRAGAKNIQYF. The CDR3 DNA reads TGTGCCAGCAGCGGGAGGGCCGGTGCCAAAAACATTCAGTACTTC.

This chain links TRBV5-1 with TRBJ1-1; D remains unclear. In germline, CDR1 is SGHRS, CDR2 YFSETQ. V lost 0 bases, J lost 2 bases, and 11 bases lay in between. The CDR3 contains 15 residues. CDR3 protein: CASSLEARSNTEAFF. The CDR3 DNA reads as TGCGCCAGCAGCTTGGAAGCGAGGTCTAACACTGAAGCTTTCTTT.

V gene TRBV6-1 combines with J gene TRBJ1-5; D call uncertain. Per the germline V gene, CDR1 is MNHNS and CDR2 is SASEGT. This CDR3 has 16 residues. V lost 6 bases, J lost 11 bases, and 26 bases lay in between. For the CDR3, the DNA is TGTGCCAGCAGGGAATCAAATAAGTCTAGTCGGGGAGCCCAGCATTTT. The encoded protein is CASRESNKSSRGAQHF.